Listed here are 10 T cell receptor beta chains from one sample, sequenced in a study of PD-L1 blockade in urothelial cancer. Time point reported: peripheral blood 6 weeks after treatment start. Measured with immunoSEQ multiplex PCR; TCRdb has only the in-frame clones, and not every one. The sample holds around 45,000 clones; 80% to 90% are singletons and the top ten take over 12%. The sequences come from PBMCs, collected around atezolizumab (anti-PD-L1) treatment. These receptors were collected from a man aged 55 to 70 with urothelial cancer.

V and J are TRBV6-1 and TRBJ1-2; TRBD1 agrees at 10 bases. V was clipped by 2 bases and J by 6 bases; unmatched bases: 3. The CDR3 extends over 14 amino acids. The V gene's germline CDR1 is MNHNS and CDR2 SASEGT. The DNA for the CDR3 is TGTGCCAGCAGTGAATCGGGGACAGGGGATGGCTACACCTTC. This sequence encodes CASSESGTGDGYTF.

This chain's CDR3 is CASRRTGTGAYEQYF. CDR3 in DNA: TGTGCCAGCAGACGAACCGGGACAGGGGCCTACGAGCAGTACTTC. The V and J genes are TRBV14 and TRBJ2-7, with 10 bases that match TRBD1. Germline CDR1 is SGHDN and CDR2 is FVKESK. The junction had 7 bases not matched to a gene; V was cut back by 6 bases and J by 2 bases. This CDR3 is built from 15 residues.

This chain links TRBV6-6 with TRBJ1-5; TRBD1 matches 7 bases. Germline trimming cut 6 bases from V and 1 base from J; bases unmatched to any gene: 6. CDR1 MNHNY and CDR2 SVGAGI come from the germline V gene (reference sequence). The CDR3 has 15 residues. Here the CDR3 reads CASRPDRVSNQPQHF. CDR3 nucleotides: TGTGCCAGCAGACCCGACAGGGTCAGCAATCAGCCCCAGCATTTT.

The rearrangement joins TRBV7-3 to TRBJ1-6; weak D call: TRBD1 (5 bases). The CDR3 loop spans 13 amino acids. V gave up 5 bases and J gave up 13 bases, with 15 bases separating them. Germline CDR1 is SGHTA and CDR2 is FQGTGA. Written as DNA, the CDR3 is TGTGCCAGCAGCGCGAACGCGGCAGGGCCCCTCCACTTT. This translates into CASSANAAGPLHF.

The rearrangement joins TRBV28 to TRBJ2-7; TRBD1 might be the D (6 bases). Germline assignment: CDR1 MDHEN and CDR2 SYDVKM. This CDR3 spans 15 amino acids. Between the trimmed V and J ends, which lost 5 bases and 2 bases, there was a span of 16 bases. The CDR3 loop reads CASSGASTGTYEQYF. The CDR3 DNA is TGTGCCAGCAGTGGGGCTTCGACAGGCACCTACGAGCAGTACTTC.

The rearrangement joins TRBV5-1 to TRBJ1-1; maybe TRBD1 (5 bases). Per germline, CDR1 SGHRS and CDR2 YFSETQ. The CDR3 has 16 amino acids. Deletions cut 0 bases from V and 4 bases from J, with 16 bases between. CDR3 in amino acids: CASSLVYGVGGTEAFF. DNA of the CDR3: TGCGCCAGCAGCTTGGTTTACGGTGTGGGGGGCACTGAAGCTTTCTTT.

The V gene is TRBV15, the J gene TRBJ2-5; TRBD1 matches 10 bases. Trimming at V came to 3 bases and at J to 9 bases, leaving 13 bases not matched to a gene. Germline V gives CDR1 LNHNV, CDR2 YYDKDF (reference sequence). The CDR3 runs to 16 residues. CDR3 sequence reads: CATSSQGTGDLRAQYF. The CDR3 DNA sequence: TGTGCCACCAGCAGCCAAGGGACAGGGGATCTCCGAGCCCAGTACTTC.

J is TRBJ2-7 and V is TRBV27; TRBD1 aligns across 11 bases. Germline CDR1 and CDR2: MNHEY and SMNVEV (reference sequence). With 5 bases clipped from V and 4 bases from J, the junction kept 1 base outside the gene matches. The CDR3 runs to 13 residues. The CDR3 DNA reads as TGTGCCAGCAGTGGACAGGGGGCTTACGAGCAGTACTTC. This translates into CASSGQGAYEQYF.

The chain has TRBV5-1 and TRBJ2-5; 9 bases align to TRBD1. The CDR3 spans 13 residues. The V and J ends lost 4 bases and 5 bases, in that order; junction bases with no gene match: 3. CDR1 is SGHRS and CDR2 is YFSETQ in the germline V gene. For the CDR3, the DNA is TGCGCCAGCAGCACAGGGGGCTCGGAGACCCAGTACTTC. It yields the protein CASSTGGSETQYF.

V is TRBV5-1 and J is TRBJ2-5; a possible D gene is TRBD2 (6 bases). This CDR3 comprises 15 residues. The germline gives CDR1 SGHRS, CDR2 YFSETQ. V lost 3 bases, J lost 4 bases, and 16 bases lay in between. CDR3 DNA sequence: TGCGCCAGCAGCTCGGCCCCGGGGGTCGCAGAGACCCAGTACTTC. This gives the protein CASSSAPGVAETQYF.